The rows below give T cell receptor beta chains drawn from one sample of a study of blood T cell repertoires in COVID-19. Here immunoSEQ multiplex PCR was the method, and the copy in TCRdb shows in-frame clones only, minus some. Among some 190,000 clones listed, about 86% were seen once. Sequenced material: peripheral blood. The receptors were sampled from a man between 18 and 29 years old with active or convalescent COVID-19. Both conserved end residues are part of each CDR3. A D gene is named only where the DNA matches it firmly. Not all rows give a size; the values are once, few, many and, for expanded clones, a class.

>TRBD1|.|TRBJ2-7|TRBV5-1
CASSLDLWDRQFSYEQYF
TGCGCCAGCAGCTTGGATCTGTGGGACAGGCAGTTCTCCTACGAGCAGTACTTC
>.|.|TRBJ2-2|TRBV5-8
CASSRGGQPNTGELFF
TGTGCCAGCAGCCGAGGGGGACAACCGAACACCGGGGAGCTGTTTTTT
>.|.|TRBJ2-7|TRBV21-1
CASSWGLAFYEQYF
TGTGCCAGCAGCTGGGGACTAGCATTCTACGAGCAGTACTTC
>.|.|TRBJ2-7|TRBV6-5
CATTSGTLSYEQYF
TGTGCCACCACTTCTGGGACACTATCCTACGAGCAGTACTTC
>TRBD1|once|TRBJ1-4|TRBV2
CASRDRGKKLFF
TGTGCCAGCAGGGACAGGGGTAAAAAACTGTTTTTT
>.|.|TRBJ1-1|TRBV5-1
CASSPSPGEGTEAFF
TGCGCCAGCAGCCCTTCCCCAGGGGAGGGCACTGAAGCTTTCTTT
>.|.|TRBJ2-7|TRBV13
CASSYTVAASSYEQYF
TGTGCCAGCAGTTACACCGTAGCCGCCAGCTCCTACGAGCAGTACTTC
>TRBD1|.|TRBJ1-1|TRBV5-4
CASNDRGGTEAFF
TGTGCCAGCAACGACAGGGGCGGCACTGAAGCTTTCTTT
>TRBD1|once|TRBJ2-1|TRBV5-6
CASSWSPGQDLYNEQFF
TGTGCCAGCAGCTGGTCGCCGGGACAGGATCTCTACAATGAGCAGTTCTTC
>TRBD1|.|TRBJ2-3|TRBV9
CASSVGQGVTTDTQYF
TGTGCCAGCAGCGTCGGACAGGGGGTTACCACAGATACGCAGTATTTT
>TRBD1|once|TRBJ2-7|TRBV2
CASRIGQGRRDEQYF
TGTGCCAGCAGGATAGGACAGGGCCGCCGGGACGAGCAGTACTTC
>TRBD1|.|TRBJ2-7|TRBV18
CASSPSRVGDRAYEQYF
TGTGCCAGCTCACCTAGTCGAGTAGGGGACAGGGCCTACGAGCAGTACTTC
>.|once|TRBJ2-2|TRBV6-5
CASTPLANTGELFF
TGTGCCAGCACTCCCCTAGCGAACACCGGGGAGCTGTTTTTT
>.|.|TRBJ1-6|TRBV27
CASRADGNSPLHF
TGTGCCAGCAGAGCGGACGGCAATTCACCCCTCCACTTT
>.|.|TRBJ1-3|TRBV6-6
CASSYSRGGNTIYF
TGTGCCAGCAGTTACTCTCGCGGTGGAAACACCATATATTTT
>.|.|TRBJ2-5|TRBV7-8
CASSLGGSAGGETQYF
TGTGCCAGCAGCTTAGGAGGATCAGCGGGTGGAGAGACCCAGTACTTC
>TRBD2|.|TRBJ2-1|TRBV11-2
CASSLGLAGTAGYNEQFF
TGTGCCAGCAGCTTGGGACTAGCGGGGACGGCAGGTTACAATGAGCAGTTCTTC
>TRBD1|.|TRBJ2-6|TRBV9
CASSVEVRGPGANVLTF
TGTGCCAGCAGCGTAGAGGTCAGGGGGCCTGGGGCCAACGTCCTGACTTTC
>.|.|TRBJ2-7|TRBV12-3/TRBV12-4
CASSLTQYEQYF
TGTGCCAGCAGTTTAACTCAATACGAGCAGTACTTC
>.|.|TRBJ1-2|TRBV30
CAWSVSGRDPYGYTF
TGTGCCTGGAGTGTTTCAGGGCGGGACCCATATGGCTACACCTTC
>.|.|TRBJ2-7|TRBV3-1/TRBV3-2
CASSRFTRTENVNEQYF
TGTGCCAGCAGCCGATTTACCCGGACAGAGAATGTGAACGAGCAGTACTTC
>TRBD2|.|TRBJ2-1|TRBV4-2
CASSPKTSGNYNEQFF
TGTGCCAGCAGCCCCAAAACTAGCGGGAACTACAATGAGCAGTTCTTC
>.|.|TRBJ1-2|TRBV28
CASSPRGPNYGYTF
TGTGCCAGCAGTCCTCGAGGTCCTAACTATGGCTACACCTTC
>.|.|TRBJ1-3|TRBV9
CASSVTWGSEGSGNTIYF
TGTGCCAGCAGCGTAACGTGGGGCTCGGAGGGCTCTGGAAACACCATATATTTT
>.|.|TRBJ2-7|TRBV24-1
CATSDFSSSYEQYF
TGTGCCACCAGTGATTTTTCTAGCTCCTACGAGCAGTACTTC
>TRBD1|.|TRBJ2-7|TRBV13
CASRAQGESYEQYF
TGTGCCAGCCGCGCCCAGGGGGAATCATACGAGCAGTACTTC
>TRBD2|.|TRBJ2-7|TRBV10-3
CAISVQTSNEQYF
TGTGCCATCAGTGTACAGACTAGCAACGAGCAGTACTTC
>.|.|TRBJ2-2|TRBV5-1
CASSLGSTGELFF
TGCGCCAGCAGCTTGGGCAGCACCGGGGAGCTGTTTTTT
>TRBD1|.|TRBJ1-4|TRBV9
CASSANRGSGEKLFF
TGTGCCAGCAGCGCCAACAGGGGGAGTGGTGAAAAACTGTTTTTT
>TRBD2|.|TRBJ2-5|TRBV28
CASSSSGRGLPQETQYF
TGTGCCAGCAGTTCCAGCGGGAGGGGGCTACCCCAAGAGACCCAGTACTTC
>.|.|TRBJ2-7|TRBV6-1
CASSDTMDSEQYF
TGTGCCAGCAGTGATACTATGGACTCCGAGCAGTACTTC
>.|.|TRBJ2-2|TRBV7-9
CASSFSSYTGELFF
TGTGCCAGCAGCTTTAGCAGCTACACCGGGGAGCTGTTTTTT
>TRBD2|.|TRBJ2-2|TRBV10-1
CASSESVSSGRFTGELFF
TGCGCCAGCAGTGAGTCGGTATCTAGCGGGAGGTTCACCGGGGAGCTGTTTTTT
>.|.|TRBJ2-5|TRBV6-5
CASSRQDSGETQYF
TGTGCCAGCAGTCGGCAAGACTCGGGGGAGACCCAGTACTTC
>.|.|TRBJ1-6|TRBV19
CASSIELRRPLHF
TGTGCCAGTAGTATCGAATTACGCAGACCCCTCCACTTT
>.|.|TRBJ2-5|TRBV2
CASTETRISQETQYF
TGTGCCAGCACCGAGACTAGGATTAGTCAAGAGACCCAGTACTTC
>TRBD2|.|TRBJ2-1|TRBV5-1
CASSLGGRTSYNEQFF
TGCGCCAGCAGCTTGGGCGGGAGAACCTCCTACAATGAGCAGTTCTTC
>.|once|TRBJ1-5|TRBV7-9
CASSSSPQPQHF
TGTGCCAGCAGCTCGAGCCCTCAGCCCCAGCATTTT
>TRBD1|.|TRBJ1-1|TRBV6-5
CASSTGGTGTGEAFF
TGTGCCAGCAGTACGGGGGGGACAGGGACCGGTGAAGCTTTCTTT
>TRBD2|.|TRBJ2-7|TRBV11-2
CASSSELAGGYEGQYF
TGTGCCAGCAGCTCCGAACTAGCGGGAGGTTACGAGGGGCAGTACTTC
>TRBD1|.|TRBJ1-2|TRBV12-5
CASGLTGGWGYTF
TGTGCTAGTGGTTTGACAGGGGGTTGGGGCTACACCTTC
>TRBD2|.|TRBJ2-1|TRBV7-3
CASSLNSGPSSYNEQFF
TGTGCCAGCAGCTTAAATAGCGGGCCCAGCTCCTACAATGAGCAGTTCTTC
>TRBD1|.|TRBJ1-2|TRBV15
CATSMQGVNYGYTF
TGTGCCACCAGCATGCAGGGGGTAAACTATGGCTACACCTTC
>TRBD1|.|TRBJ1-3|TRBV19
CASRQGSGNTIYF
TGTGCCAGTCGACAGGGATCCGGAAACACCATATATTTT
>TRBD2|.|TRBJ2-2|TRBV4-1
CASRLAENTGELFF
TGCGCCAGCAGACTAGCGGAGAACACCGGGGAGCTGTTTTTT
>TRBD1|.|TRBJ2-1|TRBV9
CASSALPGTGGTAWLADNEQFF
TGTGCCAGCAGCGCCCTCCCTGGGACAGGGGGAACTGCGTGGCTAGCAGACAATGAGCAGTTCTTC